This TCR beta chain was identified during a study of response to subunit inactivated influenza vaccine. The study, taken as a whole, reports: Each seasonal influenza vaccination recruits few new T cells, the authors suggested.

About this clonotype: Its cognate antigen is unknown.

Trimming removed 7 bases at V and 5 bases at J, with 12 bases between. CDR1 and CDR2 from the germline V gene are SNHLY and FYNNEI. The CDR3 is 12 amino acids. TCRdb re-called the RT-PCR reads through MiXCR, storing one row per CDR3 protein. The sample comprises 800,000 to 1,000,000 distinct CDR3 sequences, about 20% of which are singletons, and 10% to 13% rests with the top ten. The chain recombines TRBV2 with TRBJ2-7, with D perhaps TRBD1 (6 bases). The sample in question was PBMCs from blood, obtained 4 to 6 days after vaccination. The TCR originated in a man aged 50-59 years who received an inactivated influenza vaccine. DNA of the CDR3: TGTGCCAGCACCAGACAGGTCGACGAGCAGTACTTC. It translates to CASTRQVDEQYF.